The rows below give T cell receptor beta chains drawn from one sample of a study of siplizumab effects on memory and regulatory T cells. Here immunoSEQ multiplex PCR was the method, and the copy in TCRdb shows in-frame clones only, minus some. This table has approximately 91,000 clones, roughly 94% appearing once. Sequencing input: CD8+ T cells sorted from blood. All receptors come from a human donor in good health. Each CDR3 is given with its conserved first and last residue. The order of the fields is V gene, clone size, J gene, D gene, CDR3 protein, CDR3 DNA. A D gene is named only where the DNA matches it firmly. Clone size appears in some rows only: once, few, many, or a class for an expanded clone.

v_gene: TRBV19
abundance: -
j_gene: TRBJ1-1
d_gene: -
CDR3aa: CASSINPNTEAFF
CDR3nt: TGTGCCAGTAGTATCAACCCGAACACTGAAGCTTTCTTT

v_gene: TRBV9
abundance: -
j_gene: TRBJ2-7
d_gene: -
CDR3aa: CASSVAAASYEQYF
CDR3nt: TGTGCCAGCAGCGTAGCGGCGGCCTCCTACGAGCAGTACTTC

v_gene: TRBV29-1
abundance: -
j_gene: TRBJ1-3
d_gene: -
CDR3aa: CSVEVGAGTGNTIYF
CDR3nt: TGCAGCGTTGAAGTCGGGGCCGGGACTGGAAACACCATATATTTT

v_gene: TRBV6-5
abundance: -
j_gene: TRBJ1-1
d_gene: -
CDR3aa: CASSQWTVNTEAFF
CDR3nt: TGTGCCAGCAGTCAATGGACAGTCAACACTGAAGCTTTCTTT

v_gene: TRBV9
abundance: once
j_gene: TRBJ1-4
d_gene: -
CDR3aa: CASSPRPATATNEKLFF
CDR3nt: TGTGCCAGCAGCCCCCGCCCCGCCACAGCAACTAATGAAAAACTGTTTTTT

v_gene: TRBV5-1
abundance: -
j_gene: TRBJ1-1
d_gene: -
CDR3aa: CASSLAGQMNTEAFF
CDR3nt: TGCGCCAGCAGCTTGGCCGGGCAGATGAACACTGAAGCTTTCTTT

v_gene: TRBV9
abundance: -
j_gene: TRBJ2-3
d_gene: -
CDR3aa: CASSEELGSTTDTQYF
CDR3nt: TGTGCCAGCAGCGAAGAACTAGGATCGACGACAGATACGCAGTATTTT

v_gene: TRBV6-5
abundance: -
j_gene: TRBJ2-7
d_gene: TRBD2
CDR3aa: CAAGLAGALSYEQYF
CDR3nt: TGTGCCGCGGGGCTAGCGGGAGCGCTCTCCTACGAGCAGTACTTC

v_gene: TRBV19
abundance: -
j_gene: TRBJ2-1
d_gene: -
CDR3aa: CASSIAAGKWYNEQFF
CDR3nt: TGTGCCAGTAGTATAGCGGCGGGTAAATGGTACAATGAGCAGTTCTTC

v_gene: TRBV27
abundance: -
j_gene: TRBJ1-1
d_gene: TRBD1
CDR3aa: CASSPALGQANTEAFF
CDR3nt: TGTGCCAGCAGTCCCGCCCTGGGACAGGCGAACACTGAAGCTTTCTTT

v_gene: TRBV28
abundance: -
j_gene: TRBJ1-5
d_gene: -
CDR3aa: CASSPLAVSSDQPQHF
CDR3nt: TGTGCCAGCAGCCCTCTGGCCGTGAGTTCTGATCAGCCCCAGCATTTT

v_gene: TRBV5-6
abundance: -
j_gene: TRBJ2-7
d_gene: TRBD1
CDR3aa: CASSPGQHYEQYF
CDR3nt: TGTGCCAGCAGCCCGGGACAGCACTACGAGCAGTACTTC

v_gene: TRBV15
abundance: -
j_gene: TRBJ2-1
d_gene: TRBD2
CDR3aa: CATSTRDYWNEQFF
CDR3nt: TGTGCCACCAGCACCCGGGACTATTGGAATGAGCAGTTCTTC

v_gene: TRBV21-1
abundance: -
j_gene: TRBJ2-6
d_gene: -
CDR3aa: CASSKGGPSGANVLTF
CDR3nt: TGTGCCAGCAGCAAAGGGGGTCCCTCTGGGGCCAACGTCCTGACTTTC

v_gene: TRBV6-4
abundance: -
j_gene: TRBJ2-3
d_gene: -
CDR3aa: CASSDSTGATDTQYF
CDR3nt: TGTGCCAGCAGTGACTCAACGGGGGCCACAGATACGCAGTATTTT

v_gene: TRBV9
abundance: -
j_gene: TRBJ2-2
d_gene: -
CDR3aa: CASSGRERLNTGELFF
CDR3nt: TGTGCCAGCAGCGGACGGGAGCGGTTGAACACCGGGGAGCTGTTTTTT

v_gene: TRBV6-5
abundance: -
j_gene: TRBJ2-7
d_gene: -
CDR3aa: CASSKEGYEQYF
CDR3nt: TGTGCCAGCAGCAAGGAGGGCTACGAGCAGTACTTC

v_gene: TRBV19
abundance: -
j_gene: TRBJ1-3
d_gene: -
CDR3aa: CASSIGYPNTIYF
CDR3nt: TGTGCCAGTAGTATTGGGTATCCGAACACCATATATTTT

v_gene: TRBV18
abundance: once
j_gene: TRBJ1-5
d_gene: -
CDR3aa: CASSPLPGAYYNQPQHF
CDR3nt: TGTGCCAGCTCACCACTACCAGGGGCATATTACAATCAGCCCCAGCATTTT

v_gene: TRBV27
abundance: -
j_gene: TRBJ1-2
d_gene: TRBD1
CDR3aa: CASSIRTGGGYGYTF
CDR3nt: TGTGCCAGCAGTATCCGGACAGGGGGCGGCTATGGCTACACCTTC

v_gene: TRBV4-1
abundance: -
j_gene: TRBJ2-2
d_gene: -
CDR3aa: CASSQGADSRTGELFF
CDR3nt: TGCGCCAGCAGCCAAGGCGCGGACTCTCGCACCGGGGAGCTGTTTTTT

v_gene: TRBV5-6
abundance: -
j_gene: TRBJ2-1
d_gene: -
CDR3aa: CASSSPTGGDNEQFF
CDR3nt: TGTGCCAGCAGCTCCCCGACAGGAGGGGACAATGAGCAGTTCTTC

v_gene: TRBV27
abundance: -
j_gene: TRBJ2-7
d_gene: -
CDR3aa: CASSLGGIPSYEQYF
CDR3nt: TGTGCCAGCAGTCTCGGCGGGATCCCCTCCTACGAGCAGTACTTC

v_gene: TRBV2
abundance: -
j_gene: TRBJ2-7
d_gene: -
CDR3aa: CASSEEPASYEQYF
CDR3nt: TGTGCCAGCAGTGAAGAACCAGCTTCCTACGAGCAGTACTTC

v_gene: TRBV2
abundance: -
j_gene: TRBJ2-7
d_gene: -
CDR3aa: CASEIETYEQYF
CDR3nt: TGTGCCAGCGAGATAGAAACCTACGAGCAGTACTTC

v_gene: TRBV29-1
abundance: once
j_gene: TRBJ2-7
d_gene: -
CDR3aa: CSVDSGYEQYF
CDR3nt: TGCAGCGTTGATTCTGGCTACGAGCAGTACTTC

v_gene: TRBV2
abundance: -
j_gene: TRBJ2-3
d_gene: TRBD2
CDR3aa: CASTRTSGRAESDTQYF
CDR3nt: TGTGCCAGCACTCGGACTAGCGGGAGGGCCGAGTCCGATACGCAGTATTTT

v_gene: TRBV13
abundance: -
j_gene: TRBJ2-2
d_gene: -
CDR3aa: CASSLKLRGGELFF
CDR3nt: TGTGCCAGCAGCTTAAAGCTGCGGGGAGGGGAGCTGTTTTTT

v_gene: TRBV10-1
abundance: -
j_gene: TRBJ2-2
d_gene: -
CDR3aa: CAGKRVPGELFF
CDR3nt: TGCGCCGGCAAAAGGGTTCCCGGGGAGCTGTTTTTT

v_gene: TRBV27
abundance: -
j_gene: TRBJ2-3
d_gene: -
CDR3aa: CASSLDGRFPTDTQYF
CDR3nt: TGTGCCAGCAGTTTAGACGGACGGTTCCCCACAGATACGCAGTATTTT

v_gene: TRBV7-9
abundance: -
j_gene: TRBJ2-7
d_gene: TRBD2
CDR3aa: CASSLTSGRPYEQYF
CDR3nt: TGTGCCAGCAGCTTAACTAGCGGTAGACCCTACGAGCAGTACTTC

v_gene: TRBV5-6
abundance: -
j_gene: TRBJ1-2
d_gene: -
CDR3aa: CASSLGEYGYTF
CDR3nt: TGTGCCAGCAGCTTAGGGGAGTATGGCTACACCTTC

v_gene: TRBV2
abundance: -
j_gene: TRBJ2-1
d_gene: TRBD2
CDR3aa: CASRGGLAGYNEQFF
CDR3nt: TGTGCCAGCAGGGGGGGACTAGCGGGGTACAATGAGCAGTTCTTC